Listed below are T cell receptor beta chains from one sample, sequenced in a study of blood T cell repertoires in COVID-19. TCRdb's table, derived via immunoSEQ multiplex PCR, lists solely in-frame clones and lacks some. This repertoire shows about 200,000 clones, around 80% found once; its top ten account for about 13%. Sequenced material: peripheral blood. Receptors were obtained from a man aged 50 to 60 who had recovered from COVID-19. Both conserved end residues are part of each CDR3. D genes are given only for firm matches. Not every row has a clone size; where given, it reads once, few, many or a size class.

CASSDNARSRFEAVSYEQYF	TGTGCCAGCAGCGATAACGCTCGGTCCCGATTCGAAGCGGTGTCCTACGAGCAGTACTTC	TRBV13	NA	NA	TRBJ2-7
CASSTSGTKESEAFF	TGTGCCAGTAGTACGTCCGGGACAAAGGAAAGTGAAGCTTTCTTT	TRBV19	NA	NA	TRBJ1-1
CASSIGREETQHF	TGTGCCAGTAGTATAGGCAGGGAGGAGACCCAGCATTTT	TRBV19	NA	few	TRBJ1-5
CASSQSSRGLGNEQFF	TGCGCCAGCAGCCAGTCCTCCAGGGGGCTCGGGAATGAGCAGTTCTTC	TRBV4-1	TRBD1	NA	TRBJ2-1
CASSLAAVSGNTIYF	TGTGCCAGCAGCTTGGCTGCGGTCTCTGGAAACACCATATATTTT	TRBV5-6	NA	NA	TRBJ1-3
CASSQERVFEQYF	TGTGCCAGCAGCCAAGAAAGAGTATTCGAGCAGTACTTC	TRBV4-2	NA	NA	TRBJ2-7
CASSVDTRDEQFF	TGTGCCAGCAGCGTAGATACGCGGGATGAGCAGTTCTTC	TRBV9	NA	NA	TRBJ2-1
CASSLVHNQPQHF	TGTGCCAGCAGCTTAGTACACAATCAGCCCCAGCATTTT	TRBV7-2	NA	NA	TRBJ1-5
CASRDSGNTIYF	TGTGCTAGTCGAGACTCTGGAAACACCATATATTTT	TRBV12-5	NA	once	TRBJ1-3
CASSEIAGASTDTQYF	TGTGCCAGCAGTGAAATAGCGGGAGCTAGCACAGATACGCAGTATTTT	TRBV6-1	TRBD2	NA	TRBJ2-3
CASSLDSTYEQYF	TGTGCCAGCAGCTTAGACAGTACCTACGAGCAGTACTTC	TRBV7-3	NA	NA	TRBJ2-7
CASSPSNYESQFF	TGTGCCAGCTCACCATCGAACTATGAGTCTCAGTTCTTC	TRBV18	NA	NA	TRBJ2-1
CASSPLSYGYTF	TGTGCCAGCTCACCATTGAGCTATGGCTACACCTTC	TRBV18	NA	few	TRBJ1-2
CASSTGAQETQYF	TGTGCCAGCAGTACAGGGGCCCAAGAGACCCAGTACTTC	TRBV5-6	TRBD1	NA	TRBJ2-5
CASSHGTRQIYEQFF	TGTGCCAGCAGCCACGGGACTAGGCAGATATATGAGCAGTTCTTC	TRBV11-1	TRBD2	NA	TRBJ2-1
CASTRGIQETQYF	TGTGCCAGCACCAGGGGGATCCAAGAGACCCAGTACTTC	TRBV12-3/TRBV12-4	TRBD1	once	TRBJ2-5
CASSYRSGAETQYF	TGTGCCAGCAGTTACCGCTCAGGGGCAGAGACCCAGTACTTC	TRBV6-5	NA	NA	TRBJ2-5